The present TCR beta chain was sequenced within a study of regulatory T cells in long-lasting Graves disease. V shed 2 bases and J shed 0 bases, with 9 bases lying between them. The V gene's germline CDR1 is SGHTA and CDR2 FQGNSA. This CDR3 region has 15 residues. As for time point: newly diagnosed GD, antithyroid drugs for less than 3 months. PBMC-derived RNA was used for the TCR library. This clonotype was seen more than once but under ten times. Its antigen is still unknown. Researchers made TCR beta libraries by using iRepertoire HTBI primers and running Arm-PCR on CDR3 regions. TCRdb passed the multiplex PCR reads through MiXCR, listing each CDR3 protein once. The sample contains about 430,000 distinct CDR3 sequences, 15% of which appear only once. Whole-study results and caveats: Persistent cases favored TRBV28, TRBJ1-2 and TRBJ2-5.

The same data also went into a second study, on T cells in Graves' hyperthyroidism and ophthalmopathy.

The V and J genes are TRBV7-2 and TRBJ2-3; D ambiguous. The sequence was collected from a woman aged 40 to 50 with Graves disease. The input for sequencing was peripheral blood mononuclear cells (PBMCs), taken at new diagnosis, from a patient treated with antithyroid drugs. As DNA, the CDR3 is TGTGCCAGCAGCTTAACGGCGGTTAGCACAGATACGCAGTATTTT. Its protein is CASSLTAVSTDTQYF.